This is a list of T cell receptor beta chains from one sample in a study of Ad26.COV2.S vaccination and SARS-CoV-2 variants. TCRdb's copy holds only in-frame clones and misses some; the assay was immunoSEQ multiplex PCR. The table lists roughly 450,000 clones, 80% to 95% of them singletons. The sequenced sample was peripheral blood, obtained in a trial of Ad26.COV2.S vaccine versus placebo. Receptor source: a person between 18 and 59 years old who received the Ad26.COV2.S COVID-19 vaccine or a placebo. Both conserved end residues are part of each CDR3. D genes are given only for firm matches. Size is stated for part of the rows, as once, few or many counts, or as a class when the clone is expanded.

V gene	clone size	J gene	D gene	CDR3 protein	CDR3 DNA
TRBV7-9	.	TRBJ1-2	TRBD1	CASSLAGQGGGYTF	TGTGCCAGCAGCTTAGCGGGACAGGGCGGGGGCTACACCTTC
TRBV11-2	.	TRBJ2-1	.	CASSPRNEQFF	TGTGCCAGCAGCCCGAGGAATGAGCAGTTCTTC
TRBV6-5	.	TRBJ2-7	TRBD1	CATGGDSYEQYF	TGTGCCACAGGGGGTGATTCCTACGAGCAGTACTTC
TRBV11-3	.	TRBJ2-2	.	CASSLAASTGELFF	TGTGCCAGCAGCTTAGCAGCTTCCACCGGGGAGCTGTTTTTT
TRBV4-3	.	TRBJ1-1	.	CASSQGGRGTEAFF	TGCGCCAGCAGCCAAGGGGGCAGGGGCACTGAAGCTTTCTTT
TRBV18	.	TRBJ1-2	TRBD1	CASSPKTGQLEGYTF	TGTGCCAGCTCACCAAAGACAGGGCAGTTGGAAGGCTACACCTTC
TRBV6-5	.	TRBJ2-3	.	CASSYSFRQFTDTQYF	TGTGCCAGCAGTTACTCATTCCGACAGTTCACAGATACGCAGTATTTT
TRBV9	.	TRBJ2-1	TRBD2	CASSAGPPGGGPYEQFF	TGTGCCAGCAGCGCCGGACCCCCCGGGGGAGGGCCATATGAGCAGTTCTTC
TRBV15	.	TRBJ1-2	.	CATAGGGRYGYTF	TGTGCCACCGCGGGAGGGGGGAGGTATGGCTACACCTTC
TRBV30	.	TRBJ1-4	.	CAWAGGNEKLFF	TGTGCCTGGGCCGGGGGTAATGAAAAACTGTTTTTT
TRBV4-3	.	TRBJ2-3	.	CASSQEMSGYPADTQYF	TGCGCCAGCAGCCAAGAGATGAGCGGCTACCCCGCAGATACGCAGTATTTT
TRBV7-9	few	TRBJ1-3	TRBD1	CASSEGQVNSGNTIYF	TGTGCCAGCAGCGAGGGACAGGTGAACTCTGGAAACACCATATATTTT
TRBV7-2	.	TRBJ2-7	TRBD2	CASSHGLGRLADEQYF	TGTGCCAGCAGCCATGGACTAGGCCGACTCGCGGACGAGCAGTACTTC
TRBV10-3	.	TRBJ2-3	TRBD2	CAIKGLAELTDTQYF	TGTGCCATCAAAGGCCTAGCGGAGCTCACAGATACGCAGTATTTT
TRBV7-2	.	TRBJ1-1	.	CASSSVTLNTEAFF	TGTGCCAGCAGTTCCGTGACCCTGAACACTGAAGCTTTCTTT
TRBV4-3	.	TRBJ2-3	TRBD2	CASSQLLGSGSTDTQYF	TGCGCCAGCAGCCAACTTCTGGGTAGCGGGAGCACAGATACGCAGTATTTT
TRBV6-2/TRBV6-3	.	TRBJ2-1	TRBD2	CASSRGGMVEQFF	TGTGCCAGCAGTAGGGGAGGGATGGTTGAGCAGTTCTTC
TRBV15	.	TRBJ2-3	.	CATSRGVDTQYF	TGTGCCACCAGCAGAGGGGTAGATACGCAGTATTTT
TRBV5-4	.	TRBJ2-7	.	CASSLDLAYEQYF	TGTGCCAGCAGCTTGGACTTAGCCTACGAGCAGTACTTC
TRBV11-2	.	TRBJ1-2	.	CASSRSYGYTF	TGTGCCAGCAGCAGGTCGTATGGCTACACCTTC
TRBV5-4	.	TRBJ2-5	TRBD2	CASSFKLAGQETQYF	TGTGCCAGCAGCTTTAAACTAGCGGGCCAAGAGACCCAGTACTTC
TRBV7-6	.	TRBJ1-3	TRBD1	CASSLSDRGLSGNTIYF	TGTGCCAGCAGCTTATCGGACAGGGGGCTATCTGGAAACACCATATATTTT
TRBV5-1	.	TRBJ1-1	.	CASSLGTTQLNTEAFF	TGCGCCAGCAGCCTGGGGACAACCCAATTGAACACTGAAGCTTTCTTT
TRBV29-1	.	TRBJ1-1	.	CSVEVAGRNTEAFF	TGCAGCGTTGAAGTTGCAGGGAGGAACACTGAAGCTTTCTTT
TRBV18	.	TRBJ2-3	.	CASSPPVGALADTQYF	TGTGCCAGCTCACCACCGGTAGGGGCGTTGGCAGATACGCAGTATTTT
TRBV30	.	TRBJ2-1	.	CAWRAQWGLPKNNEQFF	TGTGCCTGGCGAGCCCAGTGGGGACTCCCAAAAAACAATGAGCAGTTCTTC
TRBV28	.	TRBJ2-5	.	CASRSPSEETQYF	TGTGCCAGCAGGTCTCCCTCGGAGGAGACCCAGTACTTC
TRBV19	.	TRBJ2-1	TRBD2	CASSPPSGRADYNEQFF	TGTGCCAGTAGTCCTCCTAGCGGGAGGGCCGACTACAATGAGCAGTTCTTC
TRBV5-1	.	TRBJ1-5	.	CASSFGGRDQPQHF	TGCGCCAGCAGCTTCGGAGGCAGAGATCAGCCCCAGCATTTT
TRBV7-2	.	TRBJ1-1	TRBD1	CASTFDRGWSTEAFF	TGTGCCAGCACCTTCGACAGGGGGTGGAGTACTGAAGCTTTCTTT
TRBV28	.	TRBJ2-3	TRBD1	CASSLLDRDRVGTDTQYF	TGTGCCAGCAGTTTATTAGACCGAGACAGGGTTGGCACAGATACGCAGTATTTT
TRBV18	.	TRBJ2-1	TRBD2	CASSPPAGGNEQFF	TGTGCCAGCTCACCTCCGGCGGGAGGGAATGAGCAGTTCTTC
TRBV6-6	.	TRBJ2-6	TRBD1	CASSRWTGGPRLAGANVLTF	TGTGCCAGCAGTCGCTGGACAGGGGGCCCTAGGTTGGCTGGGGCCAACGTCCTGACTTTC
TRBV7-9	.	TRBJ2-7	TRBD2	CASSLERSTSGRNPYEQYF	TGTGCCAGCAGCTTAGAACGGTCGACTAGCGGGAGGAATCCCTACGAGCAGTACTTC
TRBV10-1	.	TRBJ2-2	.	CASSRQTTGELFF	TGCGCCAGCAGTAGGCAGACCACCGGGGAGCTGTTTTTT
TRBV11-3	.	TRBJ1-1	.	CASSLGTNTEAFF	TGTGCCAGCAGCTTAGGCACGAACACTGAAGCTTTCTTT
TRBV4-1	.	TRBJ2-7	TRBD2	CASSQDPGLVYEQYF	TGCGCCAGCAGCCAGGACCCGGGACTAGTATATGAGCAGTACTTC
TRBV5-1	.	TRBJ1-4	.	CASSLQAGEDEKLFF	TGCGCCAGCAGCTTGCAAGCAGGGGAGGATGAAAAACTGTTTTTT
TRBV5-5	.	TRBJ2-3	.	CASSLGLGSDTQYF	TGTGCCAGCAGCTTGGGCCTGGGCTCAGATACGCAGTATTTT
TRBV4-1	.	TRBJ1-3	TRBD1	CASSPRHTGDLLGNTIYF	TGCGCCAGCAGCCCTCGGCACACAGGGGACCTTTTAGGAAACACCATATATTTT
TRBV6-5	.	TRBJ1-1	.	CASSSPGSNTEAFF	TGTGCCAGCAGTTCTCCAGGATCGAACACTGAAGCTTTCTTT
TRBV9	.	TRBJ2-7	.	CASSRYDTSTSSYEQYF	TGTGCCAGCAGCCGATATGACACCTCGACGAGCTCCTACGAGCAGTACTTC
TRBV6-5	.	TRBJ2-2	.	CASSSGGTGELFF	TGTGCCAGCAGCTCCGGGGGCACCGGGGAGCTGTTTTTT
TRBV28	.	TRBJ1-3	.	CASRSTASGNTIYF	TGTGCCAGCAGGTCGACAGCCTCTGGAAACACCATATATTTT
TRBV6-4	.	TRBJ2-3	.	CASSEQSTDTQYF	TGTGCCAGCAGTGAACAGTCCACAGATACGCAGTATTTT
TRBV12-5	.	TRBJ1-1	TRBD1	CASGFLLDREDVDDTEAFF	TGTGCTAGTGGTTTCCTCCTCGACAGGGAAGACGTAGACGACACTGAAGCTTTCTTT
TRBV25-1	.	TRBJ1-3	.	CASSAAGVSENTIYF	TGTGCCAGCAGTGCCGCAGGGGTCTCGGAAAACACCATATATTTT
TRBV6-6	.	TRBJ2-1	.	CASSYSRDTNEQFF	TGTGCCAGCAGTTACTCCCGGGATACAAATGAGCAGTTCTTC
TRBV7-9	.	TRBJ1-2	.	CASSPDGDYGYTF	TGTGCCAGCAGCCCGGACGGAGACTATGGCTACACCTTC
TRBV7-2	.	TRBJ1-2	.	CASSVTGTNYGYTF	TGTGCCAGCAGCGTAACAGGGACTAACTATGGCTACACCTTC
TRBV5-5	.	TRBJ2-7	TRBD2	CASSRTSGIKYEQYF	TGTGCCAGCAGTCGGACTAGCGGGATAAAATACGAGCAGTACTTC
TRBV12-5	.	TRBJ1-6	.	CASGSQGNEGSPLHF	TGTGCTAGTGGTTCCCAGGGAAATGAAGGGTCACCCCTCCACTTT
TRBV6-2/TRBV6-3	.	TRBJ1-2	.	CASSYPDTRDNYGYTF	TGTGCCAGCAGTTACCCCGACACCCGGGACAATTATGGCTACACCTTC